This TCR beta chain was found in a study of cytomegalovirus exposure and HLA in healthy donors. In the study overall: Earlier findings included about 120 million unique TCR beta sequences obtained from approximately 170 million T cells. Membership in the Caucasian-associated ancestry cluster was found for around 81% of nearly 400 genotyped donors.

This clone was picked up a small number of times. Its matching antigen is unknown. Both 60 Vbeta primers and 13 Jbeta primers went into the PCR. Generated by immunoSEQ multiplex PCR, the TCRdb table keeps only in-frame clones and is missing some. The top ten clones hold roughly 2.9% of a sample with 100,000 to 120,000 clones, about three quarters of them seen once. Germline V gene sequence: CDR1 SGHRS, CDR2 YFSETQ. The trim removed 4 bases at V and 10 bases at J, leaving 12 bases unmatched. CDR3 length: 14 residues. General study results and limits: Being productive about 90% or about 30% of the time was typical of most TCR beta V segments in an earlier analysis.

Sequencing used PBMCs. This chain links TRBV5-1 with TRBJ2-3, with 7 bases aligning to TRBD2. The clonotype originates from a woman aged 55-70 years in good health and CMV-seropositive. In DNA form, the CDR3 reads TGCGCCAGCAGCCTTGGGAGCGGGAAAGAATCGCAGTATTTT. Translating it yields CASSLGSGKESQYF. The full variable domain, with the rest looked up from reference TRBV5-1 and TRBJ2-3, is KAGVTQTPRYLIKTRGQQVTLSCSPISGHRSVSWYQQTPGQGLQFLFEYFSETQRNKGNFPGRFSGRQFSNSRSEMNVSTLELGDSALYLCASSLGSGKESQYFGPGTRLTVL.